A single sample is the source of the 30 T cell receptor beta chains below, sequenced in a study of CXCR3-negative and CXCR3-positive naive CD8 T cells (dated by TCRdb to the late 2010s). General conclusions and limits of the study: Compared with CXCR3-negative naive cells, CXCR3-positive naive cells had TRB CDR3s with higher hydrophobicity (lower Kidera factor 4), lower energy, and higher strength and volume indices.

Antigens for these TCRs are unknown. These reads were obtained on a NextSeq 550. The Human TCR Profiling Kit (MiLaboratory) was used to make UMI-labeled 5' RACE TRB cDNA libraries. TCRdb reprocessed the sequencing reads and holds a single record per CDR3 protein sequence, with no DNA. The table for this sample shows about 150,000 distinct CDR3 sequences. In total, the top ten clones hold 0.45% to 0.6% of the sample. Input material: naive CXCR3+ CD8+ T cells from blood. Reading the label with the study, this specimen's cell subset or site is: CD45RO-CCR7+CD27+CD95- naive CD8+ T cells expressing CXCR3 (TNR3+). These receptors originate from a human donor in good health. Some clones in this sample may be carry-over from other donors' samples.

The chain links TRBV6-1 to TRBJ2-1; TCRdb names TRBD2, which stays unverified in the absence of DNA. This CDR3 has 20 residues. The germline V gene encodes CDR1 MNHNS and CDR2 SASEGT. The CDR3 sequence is CASSEYPLAGAQAVYNEQFF.

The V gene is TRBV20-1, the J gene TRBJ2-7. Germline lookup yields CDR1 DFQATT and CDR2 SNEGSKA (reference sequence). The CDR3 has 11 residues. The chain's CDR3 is CTSARTYEQYF.

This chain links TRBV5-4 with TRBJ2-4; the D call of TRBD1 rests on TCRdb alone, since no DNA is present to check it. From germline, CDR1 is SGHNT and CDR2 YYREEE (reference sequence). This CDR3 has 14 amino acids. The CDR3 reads CASSFTTGQTIQYF.

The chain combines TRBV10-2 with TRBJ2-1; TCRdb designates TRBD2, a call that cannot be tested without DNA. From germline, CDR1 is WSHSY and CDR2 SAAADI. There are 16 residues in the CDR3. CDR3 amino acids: CASSGGGTSGYNEQFF.

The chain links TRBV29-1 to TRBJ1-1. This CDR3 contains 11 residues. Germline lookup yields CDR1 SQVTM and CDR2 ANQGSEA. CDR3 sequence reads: CSVARPEGAFF.

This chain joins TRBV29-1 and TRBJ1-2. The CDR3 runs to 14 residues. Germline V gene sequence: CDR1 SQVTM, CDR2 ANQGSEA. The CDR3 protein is CSVPDFRVNYGYTF.

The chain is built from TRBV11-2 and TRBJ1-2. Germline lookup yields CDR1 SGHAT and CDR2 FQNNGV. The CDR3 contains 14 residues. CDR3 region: CASSLVGTAFGYTF.

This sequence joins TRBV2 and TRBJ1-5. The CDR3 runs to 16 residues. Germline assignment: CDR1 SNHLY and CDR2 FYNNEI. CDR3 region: CASSEPQGPSYQPQHF.

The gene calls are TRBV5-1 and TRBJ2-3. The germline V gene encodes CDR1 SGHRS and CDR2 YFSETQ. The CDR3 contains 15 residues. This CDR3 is CASSLATGGTDTQYF.

The CDR3 loop reads CASNPVGSNYGYTF. This chain uses TRBV27 with TRBJ1-2. The CDR3 totals 14 residues. CDR1 MNHEY and CDR2 SMNVEV come from the germline V gene (reference sequence).

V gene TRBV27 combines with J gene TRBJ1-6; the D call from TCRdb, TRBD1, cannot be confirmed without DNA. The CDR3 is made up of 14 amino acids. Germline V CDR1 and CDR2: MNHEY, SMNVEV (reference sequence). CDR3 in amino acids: CASSPLERNSPLHF.

The CDR3 spells CASSEGTSGYNEQFF. The rearrangement links TRBV13 to TRBJ2-1; TCRdb selects TRBD2, and the lack of DNA leaves this call unchecked. This CDR3 has 15 amino acids. Germline CDR1 PRHDT, CDR2 FYEKMQ (reference sequence).

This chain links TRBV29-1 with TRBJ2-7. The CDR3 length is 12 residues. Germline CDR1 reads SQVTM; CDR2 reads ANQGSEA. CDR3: CSVAENSYEQYF.

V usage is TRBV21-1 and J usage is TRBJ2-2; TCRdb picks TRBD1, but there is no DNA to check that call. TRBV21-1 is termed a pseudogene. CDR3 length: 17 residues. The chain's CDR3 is CASSNPGTGDNTGELFF.

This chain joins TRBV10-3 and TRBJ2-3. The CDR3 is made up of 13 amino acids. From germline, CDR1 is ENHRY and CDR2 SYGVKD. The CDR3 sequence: CAISEGTQDTQYF.

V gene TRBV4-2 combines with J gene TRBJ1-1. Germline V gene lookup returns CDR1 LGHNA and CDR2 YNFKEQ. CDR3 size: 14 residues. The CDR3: CASSQVRELSEAFF.

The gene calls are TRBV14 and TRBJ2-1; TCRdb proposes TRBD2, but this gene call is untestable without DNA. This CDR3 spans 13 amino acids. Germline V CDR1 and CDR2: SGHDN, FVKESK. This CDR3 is CASSPGLADEQFF.

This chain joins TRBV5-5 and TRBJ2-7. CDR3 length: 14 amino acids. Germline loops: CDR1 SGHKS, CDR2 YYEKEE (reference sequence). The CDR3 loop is CASSLAGQFNEQYF.

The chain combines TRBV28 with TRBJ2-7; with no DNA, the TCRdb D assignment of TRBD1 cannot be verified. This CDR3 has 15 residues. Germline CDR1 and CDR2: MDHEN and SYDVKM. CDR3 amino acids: CASRPRGTGTDEQYF.

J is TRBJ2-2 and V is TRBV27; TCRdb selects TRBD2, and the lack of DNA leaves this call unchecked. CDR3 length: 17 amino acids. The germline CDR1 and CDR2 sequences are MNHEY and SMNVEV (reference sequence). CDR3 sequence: CASSLVGAGGSAGELFF.

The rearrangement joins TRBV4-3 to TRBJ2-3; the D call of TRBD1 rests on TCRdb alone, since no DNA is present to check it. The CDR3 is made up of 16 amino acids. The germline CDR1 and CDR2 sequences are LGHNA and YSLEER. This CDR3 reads CASSQATGGLADTQYF.

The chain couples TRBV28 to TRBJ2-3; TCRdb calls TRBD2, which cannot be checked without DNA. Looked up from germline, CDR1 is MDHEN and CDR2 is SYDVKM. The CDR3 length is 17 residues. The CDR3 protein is CASSSNRLAVGTDTQYF.

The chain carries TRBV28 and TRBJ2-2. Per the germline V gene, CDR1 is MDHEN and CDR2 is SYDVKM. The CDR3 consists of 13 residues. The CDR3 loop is CASSLLPTGELFF.

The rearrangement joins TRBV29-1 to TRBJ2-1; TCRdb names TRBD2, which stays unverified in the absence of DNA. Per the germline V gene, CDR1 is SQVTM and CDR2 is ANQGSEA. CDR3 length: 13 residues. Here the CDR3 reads CSASLSSYNEQFF.

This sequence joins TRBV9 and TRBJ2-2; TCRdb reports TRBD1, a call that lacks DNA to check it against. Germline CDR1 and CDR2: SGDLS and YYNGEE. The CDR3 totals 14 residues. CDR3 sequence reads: CASRYRGDTGELFF.

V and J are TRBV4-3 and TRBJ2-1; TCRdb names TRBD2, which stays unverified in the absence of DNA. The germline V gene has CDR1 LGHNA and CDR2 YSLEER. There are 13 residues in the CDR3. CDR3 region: CASSGGNDNEQFF.

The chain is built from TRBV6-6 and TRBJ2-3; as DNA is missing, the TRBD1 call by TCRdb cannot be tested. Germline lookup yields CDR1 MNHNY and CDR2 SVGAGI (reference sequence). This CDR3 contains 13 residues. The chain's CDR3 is CASRGQLTDTQYF.

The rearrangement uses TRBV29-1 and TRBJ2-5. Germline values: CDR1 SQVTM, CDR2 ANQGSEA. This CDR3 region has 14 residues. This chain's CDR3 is CSVEDPTTQETQYF.

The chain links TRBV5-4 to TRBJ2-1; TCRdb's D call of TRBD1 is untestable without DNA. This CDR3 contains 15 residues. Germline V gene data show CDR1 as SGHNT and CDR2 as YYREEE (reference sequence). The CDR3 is CASSSRGVLYNEQFF.

The CDR3 protein is CASRGGGTYEQYF. The V call is TRBV7-2, the J call TRBJ2-7; checking the TCRdb D call of TRBD2 is not possible without DNA. Looked up from germline, CDR1 is SGHTA and CDR2 is FQGNSA. This CDR3 region has 13 residues. Full variable domain (rest looked up from reference TRBV7-2 and TRBJ2-7): GAGVSQSPSNKVTEKGKDVELRCDPISGHTALYWYRQSLGQGLEFLIYFQGNSAPDKSGLPSDRFSAERTGGSVSTLTIQRTQQEDSAVYLCASRGGGTYEQYFGPGTRLTVT.